These 30 T cell receptor beta chains share one sample of origin, sequenced in a study of a mutant IDH1 vaccine in newly diagnosed glioma. Profiling relied on immunoSEQ multiplex PCR, and the TCRdb table lists in-frame clones only, not all of them. The sample has 35,000 to 45,000 clones, 80% seen once. These receptors are not linked to any known antigen. Time point noted: week 11, during vaccination. Vaccinated patients received 300 ug of mutant IDH1 20-mer peptide per dose, with topical imiquimod. The specimen was peripheral blood mononuclear cells (PBMCs), collected from a glioma patient whose treatment included an IDH1 peptide vaccine. The receptors were gathered from a woman aged 25 to 45 with glioma. Some clones in this sample may be carry-over from other donors' samples.

V and J are TRBV7-6 and TRBJ2-2, with 9 bases identical to TRBD2. Germline CDR1 and CDR2: SGHVS and FNYEAQ. Germline trimming cut 3 bases from V and 4 bases from J; bases unmatched to any gene: 3. This CDR3 is 15 amino acids long. The CDR3: CASSLELAGTGELFF. CDR3 in DNA: TGTGCCAGCAGCTTGGAACTAGCGGGCACCGGGGAGCTGTTTTTT. The variable domain in full, with the rest retrieved from reference TRBV7-6 and TRBJ2-2, is GAGVSQSPRYKVTKRGQDVALRCDPISGHVSLYWYRQALGQGPEFLTYFNYEAQQDKSGLPNDRFSAERPEGSISTLTIQRTEQRDSAMYRCASSLELAGTGELFFGEGSRLTVL.

The chain is built from TRBV10-3 and TRBJ2-3, with a tentative D call TRBD2 (5 bases). From germline, CDR1 is ENHRY and CDR2 SYGVKD. CDR3 length: 17 residues. Trimming removed 2 bases from V and 4 bases from J, with 19 bases in between. This CDR3 is CAISEPYGERSSDTQYF. The CDR3 nucleotides read TGTGCCATCAGTGAGCCTTATGGGGAGCGGAGCTCAGATACGCAGTATTTT.

The chain is built from TRBV5-4 and TRBJ1-2; no clear D. Trimming took 3 bases from V and 6 from J, leaving 9 bases between them. Per germline, CDR1 SGHNT and CDR2 YYREEE (reference sequence). The CDR3 sequence is 12 residues long. The CDR3 reads CASSSIDDGYTF. The CDR3 DNA is TGTGCCAGCAGCTCAATAGACGATGGCTACACCTTC.

This chain uses TRBV5-1 with TRBJ1-2, with D possibly being TRBD1 (6 bases). Germline CDR1 reads SGHRS; CDR2 reads YFSETQ. Trimming stripped 4 bases from V and 6 bases from J, with 13 bases between. The CDR3 contains 13 residues. DNA of the CDR3: TGCGCCAGCAGCCCACAGGGTGGAGATGGCTACACCTTC. It encodes CASSPQGGDGYTF.

The CDR3: CASKRTVYEQYF. CDR3 DNA sequence: TGTGCCAGCAAGCGGACAGTCTACGAGCAGTACTTC. The V and J genes are TRBV6-1 and TRBJ2-7; D is perhaps TRBD1 (6 bases). The V end lost 7 bases, the J end lost 3 bases, and 10 bases lay between the germline ends. Looked up from germline, CDR1 is MNHNS and CDR2 is SASEGT. CDR3 length: 12 amino acids.

The genes are TRBV7-9 and TRBJ2-7; D is possibly TRBD1 or TRBD2 (5 bases each). CDR1 and CDR2 (germline): SEHNR, FQNEAQ (reference sequence). V was pared by 3 bases and J by 0 bases, with 12 bases between. The CDR3 runs to 15 residues. The CDR3, as DNA: TGTGCCAGCAGCTTTTCCGGGACCTTCTCCTACGAGCAGTACTTC. Translating gives CASSFSGTFSYEQYF.

The chain links TRBV27 to TRBJ2-1; the D gene could be TRBD1 or TRBD2 (5 bases each). The germline V gene encodes CDR1 MNHEY and CDR2 SMNVEV (reference sequence). This CDR3 contains 16 residues. Trimming left V 5 bases short and J 1 base short, with 15 bases between. As DNA, the CDR3 is TGTGCCAGCAGTGCCAGCATGGGGGAGTCCTACAATGAGCAGTTCTTC. Translation gives CASSASMGESYNEQFF.

The count of this clone is one. V is TRBV4-1 and J is TRBJ1-2; D gene ambiguous. The V gene's germline CDR1 is MGHRA and CDR2 YSYEKL. This CDR3 is built from 15 residues. The V gene lost 2 bases and the J gene lost 0 bases, with 10 bases spanning the gap. CDR3 amino acids: CASSQSPRTNYGYTF. CDR3 bases: TGCGCCAGCAGCCAAAGCCCCAGAACTAACTATGGCTACACCTTC.

The V gene is TRBV14, the J gene TRBJ2-2; TRBD1 matches 7 bases. This CDR3 spans 16 amino acids. Germline CDR1 SGHDN, CDR2 FVKESK. The trim removed 3 bases at V and 5 bases at J, leaving 9 bases unmatched. This chain's CDR3 is CASSQGTARGTGELFF. CDR3 in DNA: TGTGCCAGCAGCCAGGGGACAGCCCGCGGGACCGGGGAGCTGTTTTTT.

The chain employs TRBV18 and TRBJ2-7; maybe TRBD2 (6 bases). Trimming stripped 11 bases from V and 0 bases from J, with 11 bases between. The CDR3 contains 12 residues. Germline-derived CDR1 and CDR2 are KGHSH and LQKENI. For the CDR3, the DNA is TGTGCCGGGGGGACTGACTCCTACGAGCAGTACTTC. Its translation: CAGGTDSYEQYF.

The chain carries TRBV14 and TRBJ2-7, with TRBD1 as a possible D gene (6 bases). The CDR3 has 14 residues. Germline V gene lookup returns CDR1 SGHDN and CDR2 FVKESK. V lost 4 bases and J 3 bases, leaving 13 bases between the germline ends. The chain's CDR3 is CASSPGQKIYEQYF. The CDR3 DNA follows: TGTGCCAGCAGCCCCGGACAGAAAATCTACGAGCAGTACTTC. The whole variable domain, filled in from reference TRBV14 and TRBJ2-7, reads EAGVTQFPSHSVIEKGQTVTLRCDPISGHDNLYWYRRVMGKEIKFLLHFVKESKQDESGMPNNRFLAERTGGTYSTLKVQPAELEDSGVYFCASSPGQKIYEQYFGPGTRLTVT.

This chain joins TRBV6-4 and TRBJ1-1; D unresolved. This CDR3 contains 14 residues. The germline gives CDR1 MRHNA, CDR2 SNTAGT. Trimming shortened V by 2 bases and J by 1 base, and 8 bases separated the two germline ends. CDR3 DNA sequence: TGTGCCAGCAGTGACCACGCGGCGAACACTGAAGCTTTCTTT. Its protein is CASSDHAANTEAFF.

V and J are TRBV10-3 and TRBJ2-1; 8 bases line up with TRBD2. The germline V gene encodes CDR1 ENHRY and CDR2 SYGVKD. With V trimmed by 5 bases and J by 8 bases, 8 bases remained unmatched. This CDR3 has 14 residues. CDR3 loop: CAISFSGSSDEQFF. In DNA, the CDR3 is TGTGCCATCAGTTTCAGCGGGAGTAGTGATGAGCAGTTCTTC.

The chain employs TRBV15 and TRBJ2-5, with TRBD1 matching 8 bases. The CDR3 runs to 14 residues. Per the germline V gene, CDR1 is LNHNV and CDR2 is YYDKDF (reference sequence). J lost 5 bases, V lost 2 bases, and 4 bases had no gene match. The CDR3 DNA reads as TGTGCCACCAGCAGACAGGGGGCGCTTGAGACCCAGTACTTC. Its protein is CATSRQGALETQYF.

This sequence joins TRBV9 and TRBJ2-5, with D possibly TRBD2 on 5 matching bases. Deletions cut 0 bases from V and 1 base from J, with 13 bases between. The CDR3 has 16 residues. Germline V gene lookup returns CDR1 SGDLS and CDR2 YYNGEE. CDR3 loop: CASSVGASPAQETQYF. As DNA, the CDR3 is TGTGCCAGCAGCGTAGGGGCTAGCCCGGCCCAAGAGACCCAGTACTTC.

The gene calls are TRBV4-1 and TRBJ1-5; weak D call: TRBD1 (5 bases). V gave up 0 bases and J gave up 2 bases, with 14 bases separating them. Germline V gene data show CDR1 as MGHRA and CDR2 as YSYEKL. This CDR3 has 17 residues. CDR3 DNA: TGCGCCAGCAGCCAAGAGTTCAAGTTGGGGGGCAATCAGCCCCAGCATTTT. It yields the protein CASSQEFKLGGNQPQHF.

This sequence joins TRBV6-5 and TRBJ2-7; 10 bases match TRBD2. The germline V gene encodes CDR1 MNHEY and CDR2 SVGAGI. V shed 5 bases, J shed 2 bases, and the junction held 3 bases outside the gene matches. This CDR3 has 14 residues. The chain's CDR3 is CASSAGLATYEQYF. The DNA of the CDR3 is TGTGCCAGCAGTGCGGGACTAGCGACCTACGAGCAGTACTTC.

The chain joins TRBV27 to TRBJ1-2; 7 nucleotides line up with TRBD1. Germline V CDR1 and CDR2: MNHEY, SMNVEV (reference sequence). The CDR3 covers 12 residues. Unmatched junction bases numbered 7, after V lost 8 bases and J lost 7 bases. As DNA, the CDR3 is TGTGCCAGCGCGACAGGGTCGGCTGGCTACACCTTC. Translation gives CASATGSAGYTF.

This chain uses TRBV6-6 with TRBJ2-7, with TRBD2 matching 8 bases. Trimming took 2 bases from V and 5 from J; bases not matched to a gene: 5. The germline V gene has CDR1 MNHNY and CDR2 SVGAGI (reference sequence). The CDR3 covers 14 residues. CDR3 residues: CASSYRGRPHEQYF. The CDR3, as DNA: TGTGCCAGCAGTTACCGCGGGAGGCCCCACGAGCAGTACTTC.

The rearrangement links TRBV29-1 to TRBJ1-2; TRBD1 aligns across 7 bases. CDR1 is SQVTM, CDR2 ANQGSEA, per germline. J gave up 10 bases and V 7 bases, and 12 bases lay outside the gene matches. The length of the CDR3 is 12 residues. The CDR3 protein is CSARGAPRDYTF. The CDR3 DNA is TGCAGCGCCAGGGGGGCCCCGCGAGACTACACCTTC.

The gene calls are TRBV6-5 and TRBJ2-5; no definite D call. Trimming cost V 2 bases and J 2 bases, with 6 bases left between them. Germline-derived CDR1 and CDR2 are MNHEY and SVGAGI. The CDR3 totals 13 residues. The CDR3 bases are TGTGCCAGCAGTTACGGGAATCAAGAGACCCAGTACTTC. Encoded protein: CASSYGNQETQYF.

This clone was observed a handful of times. The V gene is TRBV2, the J gene TRBJ1-5, with a weak D call TRBD1 (6 bases). The length of the CDR3 is 15 residues. The V end was cut by 3 bases, the J end by 4 bases, with 13 bases between. The germline gives CDR1 SNHLY, CDR2 FYNNEI. The chain's CDR3 is CASSDWGQGNQPQHF. CDR3 coding DNA: TGTGCCAGCAGTGACTGGGGGCAGGGGAATCAGCCCCAGCATTTT.

This clone was observed once. The chain uses TRBV19 and TRBJ2-7; a possible D gene is TRBD2 (6 bases). CDR3 length: 14 amino acids. CDR1 LNHDA and CDR2 SQIVND come from the germline V gene (reference sequence). The germline V and J ends were trimmed by 3 bases and 0 bases, with 9 bases remaining between them. CDR3 DNA: TGTGCCAGTAGTATGGGACTGAGCTCCTACGAGCAGTACTTC. This gives the protein CASSMGLSSYEQYF.

By frequency in the sample, this clone is medium-sized. The V and J genes are TRBV27 and TRBJ2-7; tentatively, D is TRBD1 (6 bases). Germline loops: CDR1 MNHEY, CDR2 SMNVEV (reference sequence). Trimming pared 7 bases from V and 7 bases from J, leaving 20 bases between. This CDR3 comprises 14 residues. Here the CDR3 DNA reads TGTGCCAGCACCATACGCAGGGGATTCGAAGAGCAGTACTTC. The encoded protein is CASTIRRGFEEQYF.

This clone has more than one count but fewer than ten. This chain joins TRBV14 and TRBJ1-1, with TRBD1 identical over 7 bases. This CDR3 region has 17 residues. J lost 2 bases, V lost 1 base, and 10 bases had no gene match. CDR1 is SGHDN, CDR2 FVKESK, per germline. The CDR3 spells CASSQGQGLGANTEAFF. The DNA for the CDR3 is TGTGCCAGCAGCCAAGGACAGGGCTTGGGGGCAAACACTGAAGCTTTCTTT.

The chain carries TRBV19 and TRBJ2-3; TRBD1 might be the D (6 bases). Per germline, CDR1 LNHDA and CDR2 SQIVND (reference sequence). The V end was cut by 5 bases, the J end by 9 bases, with 30 bases between. This CDR3 is 18 amino acids long. The CDR3 is CASSPKYWDNRDLETQYF. In nucleotides, the CDR3 is TGTGCCAGTAGTCCCAAGTATTGGGATAACAGGGACCTCGAAACGCAGTATTTT. Drawing the rest from reference TRBV19 and TRBJ2-3, the complete variable domain is DGGITQSPKYLFRKEGQNVTLSCEQNLNHDAMYWYRQDPGQGLRLIYYSQIVNDFQKGDIAEGYSVSREKKESFPLTVTSAQKNPTAFYLCASSPKYWDNRDLETQYFGPGTRLTVL.

In regard to this clone: Sequence at one end of the junction differs from germline and may be a read error. The chain is built from TRBV7-7 and TRBJ2-2; weak D call: TRBD1 (6 bases). The length of the CDR3 is 14 residues. The germline CDR1 and CDR2 sequences are SSHAT and FNYEAQ (reference sequence). CDR3 DNA sequence: TGTGCTAGCAGCTTAGCCCCCGACAGGGGGGAGCTGTTTTTT. It is translated as CASSLAPDRGELFF.

The chain links TRBV30 to TRBJ2-3; D is perhaps TRBD1 (8 bases). The CDR3 is 13 amino acids. The germline V gene encodes CDR1 GTSNPN and CDR2 SVGIG (reference sequence). Trimming cost V 5 bases and J 6 bases, with 15 bases left between them. The CDR3 coding sequence is TGTGCCTGGTACAGGGGGGGGGCGGATACGCAGTATTTT. Its translation: CAWYRGGADTQYF.

This chain joins TRBV5-6 and TRBJ2-2; TRBD2 might be the D (6 bases). The length of the CDR3 is 16 residues. V was clipped by 4 bases and J by 0 bases, with 13 bases between them. Germline V gene lookup returns CDR1 SGHDT and CDR2 YYEEEE. The CDR3 region has the DNA TGTGCCAGCAGCCTCCTGGGGACTTCGAACACCGGGGAGCTGTTTTTT. It is translated as CASSLLGTSNTGELFF.

The rearrangement links TRBV5-5 to TRBJ1-2; 11 bases map to TRBD1. In germline, CDR1 is SGHKS, CDR2 YYEKEE (reference sequence). J gave up 5 bases and V 5 bases, and 8 bases lay outside the gene matches. This CDR3 spans 15 amino acids. CDR3 protein: CASRSADRGLYGYTF. The CDR3, as DNA: TGTGCCAGCAGATCGGCGGACAGGGGGCTTTATGGCTACACCTTC.